This T cell receptor beta chain is from a study of control samples from healthy donors and cancer patients. The repertoire was sequenced with immunoSEQ multiplex PCR; TCRdb's copy has only in-frame clones and lacks some. The top ten hold roughly 12% of the sample, which has about 58,000 clones, about 87% seen once. V was cut by 5 bases and J by 7 bases, with 20 bases left in between. Germline V gene sequence: CDR1 LGHDT, CDR2 YNNKEL (reference sequence). CDR3 length: 15 amino acids. This sequence joins TRBV3-1 (or the pseudogene TRBV3-2) and TRBJ1-2; D gene ambiguous. The clonotype comes from a woman aged 55-69 years with lung cancer. Material for sequencing was PBMCs. CDR3 sequence reads: CASSTQDGPSRGYTF. The CDR3 coding sequence is TGTGCCAGCAGCACCCAGGACGGACCCTCTCGTGGCTACACCTTC.